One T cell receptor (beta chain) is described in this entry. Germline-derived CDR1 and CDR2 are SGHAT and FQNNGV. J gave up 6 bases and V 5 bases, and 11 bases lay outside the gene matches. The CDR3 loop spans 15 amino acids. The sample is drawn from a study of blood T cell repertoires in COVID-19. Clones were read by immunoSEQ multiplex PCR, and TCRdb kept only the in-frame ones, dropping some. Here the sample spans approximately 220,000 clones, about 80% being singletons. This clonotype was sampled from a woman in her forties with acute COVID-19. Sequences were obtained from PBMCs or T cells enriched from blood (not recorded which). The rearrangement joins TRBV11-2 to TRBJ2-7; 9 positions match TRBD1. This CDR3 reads CASSLDRGPWTEQYF. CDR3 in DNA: TGTGCCAGCAGCCTGGACAGGGGCCCTTGGACCGAGCAGTACTTC.